This paragraph reports one TCR beta chain. Antigen specificity is unknown. The entry originates in a study of T cell responses to AZD1222 COVID-19 vaccine. Study-level findings and limits: Nearly half of the spike-specific TCRs reportedly recognize variant regions that carry no mutations. Just five or six AZD1222 recipients tested seropositive at baseline. Donors skewed white British and female; clonal diversity was possibly underestimated. Samples come after the peak T cell response, not at day 14.

Assay used: immunoSEQ multiplex PCR; TCRdb lists only in-frame clones, some missing. The sample yields some 100,000 clones, 90% to 95% seen once. Sequencing used peripheral blood, obtained on day 0 of AZD1222 vaccination. The receptor was isolated from an adult in good health.

CDR3 DNA sequence: TGTGCCAGCAGCACCACGGGACAAATCTATGGCTACACCTTC. The encoded protein is CASSTTGQIYGYTF. The V and J genes are TRBV5-5 and TRBJ1-2, with D perhaps TRBD1 (6 bases). V lost 4 bases and J 4 bases, leaving 14 bases between the germline ends. This CDR3 has 14 amino acids. The germline V gene encodes CDR1 SGHKS and CDR2 YYEKEE (reference sequence).